Below are 21 T cell receptor beta chains sequenced from a single sample in a study of molecular identifiers for immune sequencing clone quantification. In TCRdb, the PCR reads were re-called with MiXCR into one record per CDR3 protein. The sample holds roughly 630,000 distinct CDR3 sequences, 25% seen once. What was sequenced was naive CD8+ T cells from blood, with Jurkat cell RNA spiked in. This sample's subset: FACS-sorted CD8+CD4-CCR7+CD45RA+ naive T cells. The receptors come from a human donor in good health. Some libraries in this study had Jurkat cell RNA spiked in.

This clonotype was picked up a small number of times. The chain joins TRBV5-4 to TRBJ2-3, with D tentatively TRBD1 or TRBD2 (5 bases each). From germline, CDR1 is SGHNT and CDR2 YYREEE (reference sequence). V was pared by 2 bases and J by 2 bases, with 12 bases between. This CDR3 contains 15 residues. The DNA of the CDR3 is TGTGCCAGCAGCTTTGGGGCTAGCCACACAGATACGCAGTATTTT. This codes for CASSFGASHTDTQYF. Full variable domain (remainder filled in from reference TRBV5-4 and TRBJ2-3): ETGVTQSPTHLIKTRGQQVTLRCSSQSGHNTVSWYQQALGQGPQFIFQYYREEENGRGNFPPRFSGLQFPNYSSELNVNALELDDSALYLCASSFGASHTDTQYFGPGTRLTVL.

This clonotype showed up many times. The rearrangement uses TRBV2 and TRBJ2-7; D gene unclear. The CDR3 totals 15 residues. V was clipped by 8 bases and J by 0 bases, with 17 bases between them. The V gene's germline CDR1 is SNHLY and CDR2 FYNNEI. The CDR3 loop reads CASSYSGQPSYEQYF. The CDR3 coding sequence is TGTGCCAGCTCCTACTCCGGGCAGCCCTCCTACGAGCAGTACTTC. Full variable domain (rest looked up from reference TRBV2 and TRBJ2-7): EPEVTQTPSHQVTQMGQEVILRCVPISNHLYFYWYRQILGQKVEFLVSFYNNEISEKSEIFDDQFSVERPDGSNFTLKIRSTKLEDSAMYFCASSYSGQPSYEQYFGPGTRLTVT.

This clonotype was observed a single time. One end of the junction fails to match germline, which may point to a read error. The V gene is TRBV10-2, the J gene TRBJ1-1; D is possibly TRBD1 (5 bases). CDR1 and CDR2 from the germline V gene are WSHSY and SAAADI. The CDR3 has 16 residues. DNA for the CDR3: TGCGCCAGCAGTGAAGTGGTCGGACAAACGAACATTGAAGCTTTCTTT. It specifies CASSEVVGQTNIEAFF.

The rearrangement uses TRBV7-9 and TRBJ2-3; TRBD2 matches at 9 bases. V dropped 4 bases and J dropped 6; count of bases not matched to a gene: 11. Per the germline V gene, CDR1 is SEHNR and CDR2 is FQNEAQ (reference sequence). The CDR3 loop spans 16 amino acids. The chain's CDR3 is CASSYTAGGRWDTQYF. In DNA, the CDR3 is TGTGCCAGCAGCTACACAGCGGGGGGCCGATGGGATACGCAGTATTTT.

This clonotype was seen at least ten times. The V and J genes are TRBV7-2 and TRBJ2-3; maybe TRBD1 (6 bases). Germline CDR1 is SGHTA and CDR2 is FQGNSA. Trimming removed 0 bases from V and 2 bases from J, with 9 bases in between. The CDR3 is 15 residues long. In DNA, the CDR3 is TGTGCCAGCAGCTTAGCGGGGGCTCACACAGATACGCAGTATTTT. Residues: CASSLAGAHTDTQYF. The entire variable domain, with the rest obtained from reference TRBV7-2 and TRBJ2-3, is as follows: GAGVSQSPSNKVTEKGKDVELRCDPISGHTALYWYRQSLGQGLEFLIYFQGNSAPDKSGLPSDRFSAERTGGSVSTLTIQRTQQEDSAVYLCASSLAGAHTDTQYFGPGTRLTVL.

This clonotype was recorded many times. The chain carries TRBV7-9 and TRBJ2-7, with D tentatively TRBD1 (6 bases). Germline V CDR1 and CDR2: SEHNR, FQNEAQ (reference sequence). CDR3 length: 15 residues. Deletions cut 2 bases from V and 6 bases from J, with 17 bases between. For the CDR3, the DNA is TGTGCCAGCAGCTTATTGTCAGGGGATAGATCCGAGCAGTACTTC. Amino acids: CASSLLSGDRSEQYF.

The chain links TRBV19 to TRBJ1-5, with TRBD1 identical over 7 bases. The CDR3 sequence is 12 residues long. Germline-derived CDR1 and CDR2 are LNHDA and SQIVND (reference sequence). With 9 bases clipped from V and 4 bases from J, the junction kept 3 bases outside the gene matches. The CDR3 DNA reads TGTGCCAGCATGACAGGGAATCAGCCCCAGCATTTT. Amino acids: CASMTGNQPQHF.

This clonotype showed up just a few times. This chain connects TRBV6-6 to TRBJ1-4; weak D call: TRBD1 (5 bases). Germline CDR1 and CDR2: MNHNY and SVGAGI (reference sequence). V lost 2 bases and J 0 bases, leaving 16 bases between the germline ends. This CDR3 region has 18 residues. CDR3 sequence: CASSYLGVSAATNEKLFF. The CDR3 nucleotides are TGTGCCAGCAGTTACCTGGGGGTCTCGGCTGCAACTAATGAAAAACTGTTTTTT.

Ten or more counts support this clonotype. This rearrangement joins TRBV5-5 to TRBJ2-7; no definite D call. Per germline, CDR1 SGHKS and CDR2 YYEKEE (reference sequence). The CDR3 is 12 residues long. V lost 8 bases to trimming and J lost 2 bases, with 11 bases between them. In DNA, the CDR3 is TGTGCCAGGCCGCCCGCTCCCTACGAGCAGTACTTC. Translation: CARPPAPYEQYF.

Of note for this clonotype: Sequence at one end of the junction differs from germline and may be a read error. The V gene is TRBV7-9, the J gene TRBJ1-6; 9 nucleotides agree with TRBD1. This CDR3 is 14 amino acids long. CDR1 and CDR2 from the germline V gene are SEHNR and FQNEAQ (reference sequence). CDR3 nucleotide sequence: TGTGCCAGCCAGGCGGGACAGGGTATTTCACCCCTCCGCTTT. It specifies CASQAGQGISPLRF.

Regarding this clonotype: At one end the junction does not follow the germline gene, possibly because of a read error. The genes are TRBV12-3 or TRBV12-4 and TRBJ2-3; the D gene is possibly TRBD1 (6 bases). This CDR3 has 16 amino acids. The CDR3 bases are TGCGCCAGCAGTCCCCTTTTCTCAGGGGATCAAGATACGCAGTATTTT. This sequence encodes CASSPLFSGDQDTQYF.

As concerns this clonotype: At one end, the junction sequence differs from germline, possibly due to a read error. The rearrangement joins TRBV5-3 to TRBJ2-7; 7 nucleotides match TRBD2. TRBV5-3 is known as an ORF, though its function is uncertain. The CDR3 runs to 11 residues. As DNA, the CDR3 is TGTGGCGAGGGAGGGATCCTAAGGACGAACTTC. Its translation is CGEGGILRTNF.

This clonotype was recorded many times. The CDR3 loop is CASSLWASGTMYEQYF. In DNA, the CDR3 is TGTGCCAGCAGTTTATGGGCTAGCGGGACGATGTACGAGCAGTACTTC. V is TRBV28 and J is TRBJ2-7, with TRBD2 matching over 9 bases. Germline V lookup: CDR1 MDHEN, CDR2 SYDVKM. J gave up 4 bases and V 0 bases, and 7 bases lay outside the gene matches. The CDR3 has 16 amino acids. Filled out from reference TRBV28 and TRBJ2-7, the complete variable domain reads DVKVTQSSRYLVKRTGEKVFLECVQDMDHENMFWYRQDPGLGLRLIYFSYDVKMKEKGDIPEGYSVSREKKERFSLILESASTNQTSMYLCASSLWASGTMYEQYFGPGTRLTVT.

Comment on this clonotype: It may be a read error: a sequence one base away is much more abundant. The chain carries TRBV27 and TRBJ2-5, with 9 bases identical to TRBD2. The germline V gene has CDR1 MNHEY and CDR2 SMNVEV (reference sequence). The CDR3 extends over 17 amino acids. CDR3 sequence: CASSLIGLAPLQEPQYF. The CDR3 DNA follows: TGTGCCAGCAGTTTAATTGGACTAGCGCCTCTCCAAGAGCCCCAGTACTTC.

About this clonotype: This may come from a read error, since a much larger clone is one base off. CDR3 in amino acids: CPSSQRLAGGPGEQYF. Here the CDR3 DNA reads TGCCCCAGCAGCCAAAGACTAGCGGGGGGCCCTGGCGAGCAGTACTTC. This chain connects TRBV4-3 to TRBJ2-7; TRBD2 aligns across 13 bases. CDR3 length: 16 amino acids. Germline V gives CDR1 LGHNA, CDR2 YSLEER.

To note about this clonotype: This could be a read error, since a much larger clone is one nucleotide away. The CDR3 here is CASSPLAREKLFF. DNA of the CDR3: TGTGCCAGCAGCCCGCTTGCTAGGGAAAAACTGTTTTTT. The chain uses TRBV12-3 or TRBV12-4 and TRBJ1-4; D gene unclear. This CDR3 is 13 amino acids long. V lost 6 bases, J lost 8 bases, and 13 bases lay in between.

There are many counts of this clonotype. V gene TRBV20-1 combines with J gene TRBJ2-5; tentative D call: TRBD2 (6 bases). Between the trimmed V and J ends, which lost 6 bases and 5 bases, there was a span of 13 bases. Germline CDR1 and CDR2: DFQATT and SNEGSKA (reference sequence). This CDR3 contains 12 residues. CDR3 in DNA: TGCAGTGCCGCGGGGTGGAAGGAGACCCAGTACTTC. It specifies CSAAGWKETQYF.

Comments on this clonotype: Since a much larger clone is just one base distant, this may be a read error. The V call is TRBV5-3, the J call TRBJ2-7; 11 nucleotides align to TRBD1. TRBV5-3 is noted as an ORF with a role that remains uncertain. The CDR3 has 14 residues. The trim removed 8 bases at V and 5 bases at J, leaving 9 bases unmatched. The CDR3 region has the DNA TGTGCCAGCGGCACTCGGACAGGGGGCCACGAGCAGTACTTC. Residues: CASGTRTGGHEQYF.

This clonotype was detected ten times or more. The V and J genes are TRBV2 and TRBJ2-6; tentative D call: TRBD1 (6 bases). Trimming took 5 bases from V and 3 from J, leaving 11 bases between them. In germline, CDR1 is SNHLY, CDR2 FYNNEI. The CDR3 is 15 amino acids. CDR3 in amino acids: CASSPTGIGANVLTF. CDR3 nucleotide sequence: TGTGCCAGCAGTCCTACAGGGATTGGGGCCAACGTCCTGACTTTC.

Remarks on this clonotype: This could be a read error, since a much larger clone is one nucleotide away. The rearrangement links TRBV4-2 to TRBJ2-1; D not resolved. CDR3 length equals 14 residues. Looked up from germline, CDR1 is LGHNA and CDR2 is YNFKEQ. V lost 4 bases and J lost 6, with 13 bases in between. CDR3 DNA: TGTGCCAGCAGCCCCCTGGCCAGCTCCAATGAGCAGTTCTTC. This gives the protein CASSPLASSNEQFF.

This clonotype was detected ten times or more. The chain couples TRBV7-9 to TRBJ1-2; no reliable D call. This CDR3 is 15 amino acids long. The germline CDR1 and CDR2 sequences are SEHNR and FQNEAQ (reference sequence). Trimming pared 4 bases from V and 2 bases from J, leaving 14 bases between. The CDR3 DNA reads TGTGCCAGCAGCTCTGTTTTACGTGGAAACTATGGCTACACCTTC. Translating gives CASSSVLRGNYGYTF.